In this sample, the clone carrying this TCR beta chain turned up a few times. Its cognate antigen is unknown. This entry comes from a study of beta chain features in type 1 diabetes. Study-wide context: Similarity in age, gender and cell yields was seen between patients and healthy donors.

The length of the CDR3 is 15 residues. V was pared by 1 base and J by 4 bases, with 5 bases of the junction left unmatched. Germline assignment: CDR1 KGHSH and CDR2 LQKENI. Reverse transcribing all isolated RNA meant expressed TCRB transcripts were sequenced. Only in-frame clones appear in the TCRdb table, and some are missing; sequencing was by immunoSEQ multiplex PCR. This sample has hundreds of thousands of clones, with roughly 13% found just once. General study results and limits: PCR might pick shorter templates more often, in the same way for patients and controls. Shorter TCRB CDR3s, moderately but significantly so, marked every one of the four CD4+ subsets in Type 1 diabetes patients. Resolution of whether HLA type affects TCRB rearrangement was not achieved here. When VDJ junctions were examined, type 1 diabetes patients showed fewer insertions and more deletions.

The clonotype was recovered from a man between 18 and 29 years old with type 1 diabetes. The chain recombines TRBV18 with TRBJ2-3; TRBD1 matches at 7 bases. Sequenced sample: naive CD4+ T cells from blood. The CDR3 region is CASSPQRGRSDTQYF. The CDR3 nucleotides read TGTGCCAGCTCACCACAGAGGGGGCGATCAGATACGCAGTATTTT. The whole variable domain, filled in from reference TRBV18 and TRBJ2-3, reads NAGVMQNPRHLVRRRGQEARLRCSPMKGHSHVYWYRQLPEEGLKFMVYLQKENIIDESGMPKERFSAEFPKEGPSILRIQQVVRGDSAAYFCASSPQRGRSDTQYFGPGTRLTVL.